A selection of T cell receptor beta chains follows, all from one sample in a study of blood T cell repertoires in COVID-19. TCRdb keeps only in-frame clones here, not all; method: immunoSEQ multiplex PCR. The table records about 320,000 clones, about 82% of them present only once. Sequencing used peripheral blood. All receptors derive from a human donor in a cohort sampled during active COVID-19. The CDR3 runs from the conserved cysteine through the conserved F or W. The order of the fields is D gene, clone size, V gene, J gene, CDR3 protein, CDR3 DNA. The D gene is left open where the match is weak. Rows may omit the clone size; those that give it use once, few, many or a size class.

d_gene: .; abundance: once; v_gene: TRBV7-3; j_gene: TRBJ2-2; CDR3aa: CASSPNPLTRAGELFF; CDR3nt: TGTGCCAGCAGCCCTAACCCGCTCACTCGGGCCGGGGAGCTGTTTTTT
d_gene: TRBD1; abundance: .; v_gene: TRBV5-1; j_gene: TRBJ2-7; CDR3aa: CASSKGAASYEQYF; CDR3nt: TGCGCCAGCAGCAAGGGGGCGGCCTCCTACGAGCAGTACTTC
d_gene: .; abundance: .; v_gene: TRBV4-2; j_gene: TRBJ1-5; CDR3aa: CASSQVRVNQPQHF; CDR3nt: TGTGCCAGCAGCCAAGTGCGGGTAAATCAGCCCCAGCATTTT
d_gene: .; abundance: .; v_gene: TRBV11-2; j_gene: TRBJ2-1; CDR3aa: CASSLAGYNEQFF; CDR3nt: TGTGCCAGCAGCTTAGCCGGGTACAATGAGCAGTTCTTC
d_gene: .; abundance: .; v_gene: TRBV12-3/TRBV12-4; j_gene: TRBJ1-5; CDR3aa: CASSPSVQPQHF; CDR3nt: TGTGCCAGCAGTCCTTCAGTTCAGCCCCAGCATTTT
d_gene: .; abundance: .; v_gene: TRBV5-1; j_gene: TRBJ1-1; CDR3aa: CASSLGRTDSEAFF; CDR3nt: TGCGCCAGCAGCTTGGGTAGGACAGACAGTGAAGCTTTCTTT
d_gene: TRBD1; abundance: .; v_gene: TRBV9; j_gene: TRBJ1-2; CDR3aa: CASSRGTGVGYGYTF; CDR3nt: TGTGCCAGCAGCAGGGGGACAGGGGTGGGCTATGGCTACACCTTC
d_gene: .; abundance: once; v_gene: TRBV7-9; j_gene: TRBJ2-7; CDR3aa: CASRSESLYEQYF; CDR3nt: TGTGCCAGCCGCAGCGAGTCTCTCTACGAGCAGTACTTC
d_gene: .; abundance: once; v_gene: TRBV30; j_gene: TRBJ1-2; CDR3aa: CAWSTPPYGYTF; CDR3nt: TGTGCCTGGAGTACTCCCCCGTATGGCTACACCTTC
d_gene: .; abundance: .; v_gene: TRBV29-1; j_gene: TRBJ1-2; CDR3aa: CSVDATGVYGYTF; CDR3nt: TGCAGCGTTGATGCTACAGGAGTCTATGGCTACACCTTC
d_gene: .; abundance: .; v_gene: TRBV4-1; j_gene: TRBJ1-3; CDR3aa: CASSQPHGPIYF; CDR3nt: TGCGCCAGCAGCCAACCCCATGGCCCCATATATTTT
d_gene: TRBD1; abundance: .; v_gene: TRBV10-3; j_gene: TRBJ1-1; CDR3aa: CATGQANTEAFF; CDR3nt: TGTGCCACGGGACAGGCGAACACTGAAGCTTTCTTT
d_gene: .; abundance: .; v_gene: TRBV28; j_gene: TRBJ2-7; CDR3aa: CASSSWTGDVNEQYF; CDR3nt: TGTGCCAGCAGTTCCTGGACGGGGGACGTCAACGAGCAGTACTTC
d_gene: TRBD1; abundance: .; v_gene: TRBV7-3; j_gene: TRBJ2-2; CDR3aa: CASSRDRGSGELFF; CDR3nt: TGTGCCAGCAGCCGGGACAGGGGGTCCGGGGAGCTGTTTTTT
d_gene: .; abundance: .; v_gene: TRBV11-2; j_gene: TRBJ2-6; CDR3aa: CASSLEGSGANVLTF; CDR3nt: TGTGCCAGCAGCTTAGAAGGGAGTGGGGCCAACGTCCTGACTTTC
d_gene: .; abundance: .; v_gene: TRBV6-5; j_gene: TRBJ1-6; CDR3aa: CASSSRPTGSNSPLHF; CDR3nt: TGTGCCAGCAGTTCGCGACCTACAGGCTCAAATTCACCCCTCCACTTT
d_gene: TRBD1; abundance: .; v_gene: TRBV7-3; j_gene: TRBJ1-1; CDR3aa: CASSLDRGPKAFF; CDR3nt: TGTGCCAGCAGCTTGGACAGGGGGCCGAAAGCTTTCTTT
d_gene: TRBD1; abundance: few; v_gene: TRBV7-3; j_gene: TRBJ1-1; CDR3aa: CASSLSGDRAYMNTEAFF; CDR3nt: TGTGCCAGCAGCTTATCAGGGGACAGGGCGTACATGAACACTGAAGCTTTCTTT
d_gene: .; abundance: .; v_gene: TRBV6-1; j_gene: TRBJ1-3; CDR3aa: CASSDLQGYGNTIYF; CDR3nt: TGTGCCAGCAGTGATCTCCAGGGTTATGGAAACACCATATATTTT
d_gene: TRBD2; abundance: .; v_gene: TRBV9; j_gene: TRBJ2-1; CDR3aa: CASSVGRGVYNEQFF; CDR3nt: TGTGCCAGCAGCGTCGGACGGGGGGTATACAATGAGCAGTTCTTC
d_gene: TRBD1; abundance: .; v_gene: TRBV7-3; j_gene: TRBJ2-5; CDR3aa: CASSLIPGGQETQYF; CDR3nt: TGTGCCAGCAGCTTAATACCAGGGGGACAAGAGACCCAGTACTTC
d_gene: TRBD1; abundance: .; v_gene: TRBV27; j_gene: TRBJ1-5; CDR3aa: CASSLKGGVTQPQHF; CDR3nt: TGTGCCAGCAGTTTAAAAGGGGGCGTAACTCAGCCCCAGCATTTT
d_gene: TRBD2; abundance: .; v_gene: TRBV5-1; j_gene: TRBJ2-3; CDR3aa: CASSFSPSGGTDTQYF; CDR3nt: TGCGCCAGCAGCTTTTCGCCTAGCGGGGGCACAGATACGCAGTATTTT
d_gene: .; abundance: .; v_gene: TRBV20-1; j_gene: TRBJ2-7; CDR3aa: CSATGLYEQYF; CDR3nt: TGCAGTGCCACAGGGCTCTACGAGCAGTACTTC
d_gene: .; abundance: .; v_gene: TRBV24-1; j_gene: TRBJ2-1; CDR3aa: CATSESGRLYNEQFF; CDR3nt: TGTGCCACCAGTGAGTCCGGGAGATTGTACAATGAGCAGTTCTTC
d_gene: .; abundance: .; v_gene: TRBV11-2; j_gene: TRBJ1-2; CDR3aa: CASRLGRKNYGYTF; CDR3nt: TGTGCCAGCAGGCTGGGCAGGAAAAACTATGGCTACACCTTC
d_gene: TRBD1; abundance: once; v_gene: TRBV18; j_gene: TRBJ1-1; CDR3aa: CASSGTGMNTEAFF; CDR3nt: TGTGCCAGCTCAGGGACAGGTATGAACACTGAAGCTTTCTTT
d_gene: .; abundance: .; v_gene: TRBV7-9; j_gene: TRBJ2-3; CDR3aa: CASRPQGAVSTDTQYF; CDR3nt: TGTGCCAGCAGGCCCCAAGGGGCGGTATCCACAGATACGCAGTATTTT
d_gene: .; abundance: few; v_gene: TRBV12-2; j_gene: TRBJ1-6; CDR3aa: CASRLEAQGLSPLHF; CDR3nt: TGTGCAAGTCGCTTAGAGGCACAGGGTTTATCACCCCTCCACTTT
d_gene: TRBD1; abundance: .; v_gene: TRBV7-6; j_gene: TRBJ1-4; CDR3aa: CASSSGQGQWEKLFF; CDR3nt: TGTGCCAGCAGCTCTGGACAGGGGCAGTGGGAAAAACTGTTTTTT
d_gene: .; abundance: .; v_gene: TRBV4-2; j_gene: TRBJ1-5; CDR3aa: CASSQIRGANQPQHF; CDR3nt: TGTGCCAGCAGCCAGATCAGGGGCGCGAATCAGCCCCAGCATTTT
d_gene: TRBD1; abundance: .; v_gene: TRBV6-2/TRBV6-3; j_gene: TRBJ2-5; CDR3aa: CASSYGDSQETQYF; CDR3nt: TGTGCCAGCAGTTACGGGGACAGCCAAGAGACCCAGTACTTC
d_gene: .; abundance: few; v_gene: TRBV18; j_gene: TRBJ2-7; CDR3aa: CASSKEGAYEQYF; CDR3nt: TGTGCCAGCTCCAAGGAGGGGGCGTACGAGCAGTACTTC
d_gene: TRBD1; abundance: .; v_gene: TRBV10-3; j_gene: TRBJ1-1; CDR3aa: CAIKGQGDTEAFF; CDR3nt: TGTGCCATCAAGGGACAGGGGGACACTGAAGCTTTCTTT
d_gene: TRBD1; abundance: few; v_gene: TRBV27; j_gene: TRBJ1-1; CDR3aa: CASSLFPGQVEAFF; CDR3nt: TGTGCCAGCAGTTTATTCCCGGGACAGGTCGAAGCTTTCTTT
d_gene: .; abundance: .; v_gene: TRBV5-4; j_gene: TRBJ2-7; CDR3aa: CASSLMGANYEQYF; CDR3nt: TGTGCCAGCAGCCTCATGGGGGCAAACTACGAGCAGTACTTC
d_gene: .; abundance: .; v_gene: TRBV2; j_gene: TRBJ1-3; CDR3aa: CASSGGQSSGNTIYF; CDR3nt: TGTGCCAGCAGTGGAGGGCAAAGCTCTGGAAACACCATATATTTT
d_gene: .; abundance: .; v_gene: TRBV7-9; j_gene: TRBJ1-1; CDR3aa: CASSLRTRRNTEAFF; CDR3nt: TGTGCCAGCAGCTTACGGACACGGAGGAACACTGAAGCTTTCTTT
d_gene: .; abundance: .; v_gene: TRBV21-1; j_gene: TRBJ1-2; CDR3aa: CASRGAGPVGYTF; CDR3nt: TGTGCCAGCAGGGGGGCAGGGCCGGTTGGCTACACCTTC
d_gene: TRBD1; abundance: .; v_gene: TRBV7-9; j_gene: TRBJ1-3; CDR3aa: CASSYGTGLRGNTIYF; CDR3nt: TGTGCCAGCAGCTACGGGACAGGGTTGCGTGGAAACACCATATATTTT
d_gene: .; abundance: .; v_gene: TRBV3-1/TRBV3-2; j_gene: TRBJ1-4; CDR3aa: CASSQDRSRDEKLFF; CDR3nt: TGTGCCAGCAGCCAAGACCGCAGCCGGGATGAAAAACTGTTTTTT
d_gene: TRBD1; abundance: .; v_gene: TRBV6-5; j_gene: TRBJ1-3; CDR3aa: CASSYSDRDFTIYF; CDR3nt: TGTGCCAGCAGTTACTCGGACAGGGATTTCACCATATATTTT
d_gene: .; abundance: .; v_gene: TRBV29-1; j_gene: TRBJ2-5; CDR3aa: CSVAGQGKGTQYF; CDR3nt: TGCAGCGTCGCTGGGCAGGGGAAGGGGACCCAGTACTTC
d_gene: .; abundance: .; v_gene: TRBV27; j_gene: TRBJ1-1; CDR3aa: CASSPRTGFSAEAFF; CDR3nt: TGTGCCAGCAGTCCACGAACAGGGTTTAGCGCTGAAGCTTTCTTT
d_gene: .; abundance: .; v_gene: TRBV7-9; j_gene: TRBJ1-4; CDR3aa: CASSPDRHNEKLFF; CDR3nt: TGTGCCAGCAGCCCCGACAGACATAATGAAAAACTGTTTTTT
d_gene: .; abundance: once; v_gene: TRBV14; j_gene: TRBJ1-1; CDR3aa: CASSQEATNTEAFF; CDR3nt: TGTGCCAGCAGCCAAGAAGCTACGAACACTGAAGCTTTCTTT
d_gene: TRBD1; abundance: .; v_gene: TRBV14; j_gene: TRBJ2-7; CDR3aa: CASSQGYRGLSEQYF; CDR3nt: TGTGCCAGCAGCCAAGGGTACAGGGGTCTCAGCGAGCAGTACTTC
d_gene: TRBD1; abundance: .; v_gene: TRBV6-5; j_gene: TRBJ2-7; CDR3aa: CASSPGTGYYEQYF; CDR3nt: TGTGCCAGCAGTCCCGGGACAGGGTACTACGAGCAGTACTTC
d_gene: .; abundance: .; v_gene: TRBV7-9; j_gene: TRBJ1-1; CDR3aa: CASSLLGAEAFF; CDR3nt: TGTGCCAGCAGCTTATTAGGGGCTGAAGCTTTCTTT
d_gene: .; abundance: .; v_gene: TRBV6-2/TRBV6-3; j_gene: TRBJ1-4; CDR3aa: CASSYSIGGRGTNEKLFF; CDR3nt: TGTGCCAGCAGTTACTCGATCGGGGGACGAGGGACTAATGAAAAACTGTTTTTT